The clone carrying this T cell receptor (beta chain) was detected a few times. As yet, its antigen is unknown. The assay used was immunoSEQ (version v3.0), run at survey level. TCRdb's table, derived via immunoSEQ multiplex PCR, lists solely in-frame clones and lacks some. Of roughly 40,000 clones in the sample, approximately 86% were seen once. The source of the sample is a study of long-term antiretroviral therapy in people with HIV. Study results and caveats: Controls had broader CDR3 length ranges than HIV repertoires did.

CDR1 and CDR2 from the germline V gene are LNHDA and SQIVND (reference sequence). With 7 bases removed from V and 7 bases from J, the gap between germline ends came to 14 bases. The CDR3 sequence is 13 residues long. The genes are TRBV19 and TRBJ2-1; D unclear. This TCR came from a woman in her late teens or twenties with HIV. The specimen was unsorted PBMCs, collected just before starting antiretroviral therapy. The CDR3 spells CASTLGSTNEQFF. In DNA, the CDR3 is TGTGCCAGTACCTTAGGTAGTACGAATGAGCAGTTCTTC.